This T cell receptor beta chain was captured in a study of blood T cells in healthy people across ages (dated by TCRdb to the mid-2010s). With regard to the full study: In model experiments, template switching captured roughly one uniquely barcoded TCR beta cDNA molecule for every two T cells. To track age-related changes in TCR beta repertoire diversity, the study relied on deep sequencing normalized with unique cDNA molecular identifiers. Four age groups were formed from the donors: young (average approximately 15 years), middle-aged (approximately 40), aged (62) and long-lived (82). Using the same blood draw, the study looked at two additional independent replicas of 1 million unique cDNA reads for two donors, one aged 18 to 30 and the other aged 80 or older. To avoid experimental bias, donors of different ages were distributed randomly across sequencing lanes.

From V the trimming removes 4 bases and from J it removes 2 bases, while the gene matches leave 5 bases of the junction unaccounted for. CDR1 and CDR2, per the germline V gene (reference sequence), are DFQATT and SNEGSKA. The CDR3 contains 14 residues, cysteine and phenylalanine counted. Only the CDR3 DNA is retained, 42 bases long and in frame from the first base. In the case of this clonotype: There is no known antigen for this receptor. Qualities for individual bases were not recorded, and no much larger clone is one base off.

Donors were under 40 systemically healthy Caucasian individuals from Russia aged 6 to 90 years. Around 9.7 milliliters of peripheral blood were collected from each donor into EDTA-treated Vacutainer tubes. Ficoll-Paque density-gradient centrifugation was used to isolate PBMCs, with at least 7 million per sample. Total RNA, at least 6 micrograms per sample, was extracted from PBMCs with Trizol reagent. For every donor, flow cytometry on a PBMC aliquot measured the percentage of naive CD45RAhigh/CD27high T cells. Libraries were built with 5' RACE. A second roughly 7 to 12 cycle PCR used a sample-barcoded 5' primer and a J-beta primer mix. A unique molecular identifier was introduced onto each TCR beta cDNA molecule by a template-switch 5' adaptor carrying 12 random nucleotides. At least 2.5 million CDR3-containing paired-end reads were obtained from each sample. First-strand cDNA synthesis was performed from all RNA using the Mint cDNA synthesis kit, with priming by a TRBC-specific oligonucleotide. Following uracil-DNA glycosylase treatment, a first 18-cycle PCR with universal primers M1SS and BC2_uni_R was performed on all cDNA. In the source study's methods: Normalization of each sample was performed by random selection of 1 million high-quality reads, each carrying a distinct molecular identifier. Instead of being binned into consensus sequences, reads that shared molecular identifiers were thrown out. MiTCR, run with a Q25 quality threshold and the strictest error-elimination algorithm, handled CDR3 identification, clonotype clustering and error correction. A nonparametric unseen species model using Euler transformation provided a lower-bound estimate of total TCR beta diversity. The public sequencing data were trimmed at Q25 with fastp and processed into clonotypes with MiXCR by TCRdb, which kept only in-frame beta chains. Merged by CDR3 protein, the rows form single entries marked with the most common genes and DNA. The V and J calls reflect TCRdb's pipeline rather than the authors' work. Counted in this sample were some 1,800,000 distinct CDR3 sequences; approximately 39% of them appeared once. The top ten clones comprise approximately 22% of the sample.

What the authors observed across the whole study: Because donor CMV infection status was unknown, age-related changes in expanded clonotypes were potentially confounded. Estimates of total diversity based on one million sequenced T cells were regarded as lower bounds and as underestimates. Since profiling was done on bulk unsorted PBMCs, naive and antigen-experienced compartments could not be conclusively compared. Compared with the aged group, the long-lived group had more naive CD4+ T cells, fewer expanded clones and increased TCR diversity, a pattern suggesting age selection. There was a strong correlation between observed TCR beta diversity and the percentage of naive T cells measured by flow cytometry. As age increased, observed TCR beta diversity per million T cells dropped in a roughly linear way, and a significant reduction was already evident by age 40.

The V and J genes are TRBV20-1 and TRBJ1-3; TRBD1 aligns with 7 central bases. This clonotype originated in a human donor in good health. Sequencing was carried out using blood. The base sequence is TGCAGTGCTAAGCGGACAGGCGCTGGAAACACCATATATTTT. This sequence encodes CSAKRTGAGNTIYF.